A selection of T cell receptor beta chains follows, all from one sample in a study of PD-1 blockade in classical Hodgkin lymphoma. Sequenced by immunoSEQ multiplex PCR; TCRdb stores in-frame clones only, minus some. The table lists about 89,000 clones, approximately 90% of them singletons, with around 3% in the top ten. The sample was peripheral blood mononuclear cells (PBMCs), taken before the fourth cycle of nivolumab. These receptors all come from a human donor with classical Hodgkin lymphoma. Each CDR3 is given with its conserved first and last residue. A D gene is named only where the DNA matches it firmly. Not all rows give a size; the values are once, few, many and, for expanded clones, a class.

TRBJ1-6	TRBD1	TRBV7-9	few	TGTGCCAGCAGCCTTAGCGGACAGGCGCTTAATTCACCCCTCCACTTT	CASSLSGQALNSPLHF
TRBJ2-5	NA	TRBV29-1	NA	TGCAGCGGAATCTCCAGAGTAGAGACCCAGTACTTC	CSGISRVETQYF
TRBJ2-4	NA	TRBV6-6	NA	TGTGCCAGCAGTTGGGGGGTCAAAAACATTCAGTACTTC	CASSWGVKNIQYF
TRBJ1-4	NA	TRBV11-2	NA	TGTGCCAGCAGCGTGAGCCCTGCAACTAATGAAAAACTGTTTTTT	CASSVSPATNEKLFF
TRBJ1-1	NA	TRBV7-9	NA	TGTGCCAGCAGCTTGGGCACTGAAGCTTTCTTT	CASSLGTEAFF
TRBJ2-1	NA	TRBV5-4	NA	TGTGCCAGCAGCTTGGAAGGAGCGGACAATGAGCAGTTCTTC	CASSLEGADNEQFF
TRBJ1-6	NA	TRBV6-1	NA	TGTGCCAGCAGCGAAGGGAGATCCTATAATTCACCCCTCCACTTT	CASSEGRSYNSPLHF
TRBJ1-1	NA	TRBV6-5	NA	TGTGCCAGCAGATTGGACTTATCGATCACTGAAGCTTTCTTT	CASRLDLSITEAFF
TRBJ2-5	TRBD2	TRBV11-2	NA	TGTGCCAGCAGTACTCTAGCGGGGACGTACCAAGAGACCCAGTACTTC	CASSTLAGTYQETQYF
TRBJ2-7	NA	TRBV5-1	once	TGCGCCAGCAGCTTGGTTGGGCTCGGAAACGAGCAGTACTTC	CASSLVGLGNEQYF
TRBJ1-4	TRBD1	TRBV9	NA	TGTGCCAGCAGCACAGGGACAGCGCCAACTAATGAAAAACTGTTTTTT	CASSTGTAPTNEKLFF
TRBJ1-2	NA	TRBV6-5	NA	TGTGCCAGCAGTCGGGTTACGACAGGCCGCTATGGCTACACCTTC	CASSRVTTGRYGYTF
TRBJ2-6	NA	TRBV18	NA	TGTGCCAGCCAACAGTCGGGGGCTGGGGCCAACGTCCTGACTTTC	CASQQSGAGANVLTF
TRBJ1-1	NA	TRBV7-3	NA	TGTGCCAGCAGCTTAAACAGGTTGAACACTGAAGCTTTCTTT	CASSLNRLNTEAFF
TRBJ2-7	NA	TRBV4-3	NA	TGCGCCAGCAGCCAAGACAGCCCCCCCTACGAGCAGTACTTC	CASSQDSPPYEQYF
TRBJ2-7	TRBD1	TRBV10-1	NA	TGCGCCAGCAGACAGGACAGGGCTCGCGAGCAGTACTTC	CASRQDRAREQYF
TRBJ2-5	TRBD1	TRBV11-2	NA	TGTGCCAGCAGCTTTAACAGGGGGGACCAAGAGACCCAGTACTTC	CASSFNRGDQETQYF
TRBJ1-1	NA	TRBV9	once	TGTGCCAGCAGCCCACCCGGGACGGAAGAAGCTTTCTTT	CASSPPGTEEAFF
TRBJ1-6	TRBD1	TRBV5-4	NA	TGTGCCAGCAGTCGGAACAGGGGTCCAAATTCACCCCTCCACTTT	CASSRNRGPNSPLHF
TRBJ1-3	NA	TRBV7-3	NA	TGTGCCAGCAGCTCGACTCCTTCACGAGTGGACACCATATATTTT	CASSSTPSRVDTIYF
TRBJ1-5	NA	TRBV7-8	NA	TGTGCCAGCAGCTTCACCTCTTACAGGGAGGGCAATCAGCCCCAGCATTTT	CASSFTSYREGNQPQHF
TRBJ2-5	TRBD2	TRBV2	NA	TGTGCCAGCAAAGGTCGGGGGGGAGAGACCCAGTACTTC	CASKGRGGETQYF
TRBJ2-7	NA	TRBV14	NA	TGTGCCAGCAGCCAAGATCAGGCAGGAAAGGACTCCTACGAGCAGTACTTC	CASSQDQAGKDSYEQYF
TRBJ1-2	NA	TRBV30	NA	TGTGCCTGGAGTGTATCAATGGATGGGGGGTATGGCTACACCTTC	CAWSVSMDGGYGYTF
TRBJ1-2	TRBD1	TRBV6-1	NA	TGTGCCAGCAGTGAATATTCTTATGCCGACAGGGCCTATGGCTACACCTTC	CASSEYSYADRAYGYTF
TRBJ1-3	NA	TRBV27	NA	TGTGCCAGCACTAGCTGGGGGTCCTCTGGAAACACCATATATTTT	CASTSWGSSGNTIYF
TRBJ1-2	NA	TRBV30	few	TGTGCCTGGAGTGTACAGGCAGACTATGGCTACACCTTC	CAWSVQADYGYTF
TRBJ2-5	NA	TRBV18	NA	TGTGCCAGCTCACGCTCAGGGCGAGAGACCCAGTACTTC	CASSRSGRETQYF
TRBJ2-2	TRBD2	TRBV29-1	NA	TGCAGCGTTGAAAGGGAGGGGCGGGTATCCGGGGAGCTGTTTTTT	CSVEREGRVSGELFF
TRBJ2-7	TRBD1	TRBV9	once	TGTGCCAGCAGCGTAGGCCAGGGGGCGTTTGGCGAGCAGTACTTC	CASSVGQGAFGEQYF
TRBJ2-3	NA	TRBV6-1	NA	TGTGCCAGCACCGGACTATTCAGCACAGATACGCAGTATTTT	CASTGLFSTDTQYF
TRBJ2-1	NA	TRBV30	NA	TGTGCCTGGAGTAGAGGACACTACAATGAGCAGTTCTTC	CAWSRGHYNEQFF
TRBJ2-3	TRBD2	TRBV7-2	NA	TGTGCCAGCAGATGGACTAGCGGGGGCACAGATACGCAGTATTTT	CASRWTSGGTDTQYF
TRBJ1-5	NA	TRBV28	NA	TGTGCCAGCAGCCTAGGGGGGCGCAATCAGCCCCAGCATTTT	CASSLGGRNQPQHF
TRBJ1-2	NA	TRBV30	NA	TGTGCCTGGAGTGTAAGCCAATATCGATACTATGGCTACACCTTC	CAWSVSQYRYYGYTF
TRBJ2-7	NA	TRBV20-1	NA	TGCAGTGGAAGGACAGACTACGAGCAGTACTTC	CSGRTDYEQYF
TRBJ2-7	TRBD2	TRBV29-1	NA	TGCAGCGTTGATAGCGGGGGGGCCTACGAGCAGTACTTC	CSVDSGGAYEQYF
TRBJ1-2	TRBD1	TRBV7-9	NA	TGTGCCAGCAGCACGGAGACAGGGCGCGTGACTAACTATGGCTACACCTTC	CASSTETGRVTNYGYTF
TRBJ2-3	NA	TRBV5-1	NA	TGCGCCAGCAGCCTACGACTAGAAGCCCTGACAGATACGCAGTATTTT	CASSLRLEALTDTQYF
TRBJ2-7	NA	TRBV6-5	NA	TGTGCCAGCAGTTCTTGGGACGCCTCCTACGAGCAGTACTTC	CASSSWDASYEQYF
TRBJ2-2	NA	TRBV9	NA	TGTGCCAGCAGCGTAGATCTGGCGGGGGAGCTGTTTTTT	CASSVDLAGELFF
TRBJ1-2	TRBD1	TRBV7-2	NA	TGTGCCAGCAGCCCCACACTTGGACAGGGATGGTATGGCTACACCTTC	CASSPTLGQGWYGYTF
TRBJ1-6	TRBD1	TRBV10-1	few	TGCGCCAGCCCCGGGACAGGGCACAATTCACCCCTCCACTTT	CASPGTGHNSPLHF
TRBJ1-5	NA	TRBV6-6	NA	TGTGCCAGCAGAACCGGGACACCGAGCAATCAGCCCCAGCATTTT	CASRTGTPSNQPQHF
TRBJ2-7	TRBD1	TRBV13	NA	TGTGCCAGCAGCTTAGTTCGGACAGGGGTCGACGAGCAGTACTTC	CASSLVRTGVDEQYF
TRBJ2-2	TRBD1	TRBV2	few	TGTGCCAGCAGTGTTCTGGGACAGGGGAACACCGGGGAGCTGTTTTTT	CASSVLGQGNTGELFF
TRBJ2-7	NA	TRBV5-4	NA	TGTGCCAGCAGCTTGGAAGGGGCCCCCTCGCGCGAGCAGTACTTC	CASSLEGAPSREQYF
TRBJ2-7	NA	TRBV10-1	once	TGCGCCAGCAGTGAGGGCGGCGAGCAGTACTTC	CASSEGGEQYF
TRBJ1-4	NA	TRBV7-9	NA	TGTGCCAGCAGCTTGTCCCCAGGGCCAAATGAAAAACTGTTTTTT	CASSLSPGPNEKLFF
TRBJ2-5	TRBD2	TRBV11-2	NA	TGTGCCAGCAGCCTCAGAGGAGCGGGGGCAGAGACCCAGTACTTC	CASSLRGAGAETQYF
TRBJ2-3	NA	TRBV9	NA	TGTGCCAGCAGCGTAGTAACGGGTTATAGCACAGATACGCAGTATTTT	CASSVVTGYSTDTQYF